A single sample is the source of the 16 T cell receptor beta chains below, sequenced in a study of blood T cell repertoires in COVID-19. The data were produced by immunoSEQ multiplex PCR, yet TCRdb's version contains in-frame clones alone and is incomplete. Among about 210,000 clones listed, roughly 84% were seen once. Sequencing was carried out using peripheral blood. These receptors all come from a man in his forties or fifties with active or convalescent COVID-19.

This clone was detected once. The genes are TRBV6-5 and TRBJ1-2; tentative D call: TRBD1 (5 bases). The CDR3 covers 13 residues. Germline V gene sequence: CDR1 MNHEY, CDR2 SVGAGI. Trimming stripped 7 bases from V and 2 bases from J, with 11 bases between. The CDR3 loop is CASNAGNNYGYTF. CDR3 nucleotide sequence: TGTGCCAGCAATGCAGGGAACAACTATGGCTACACCTTC.

J is TRBJ2-4 and V is TRBV19, with 8 bases that match TRBD1. This CDR3 is 13 amino acids long. Looked up from germline, CDR1 is LNHDA and CDR2 is SQIVND (reference sequence). V dropped 3 bases and J dropped 9; count of bases not matched to a gene: 4. CDR3 nucleotides: TGTGCCAGTAGTATTCAGGGGGCTGGCATTCAGTACTTC. It translates to CASSIQGAGIQYF. The full variable domain, in which reference TRBV19 and TRBJ2-4 provide the parts outside the CDR3, is DGGITQSPKYLFRKEGQNVTLSCEQNLNHDAMYWYRQDPGQGLRLIYYSQIVNDFQKGDIAEGYSVSREKKESFPLTVTSAQKNPTAFYLCASSIQGAGIQYFGAGTRLSVL.

This chain joins TRBV11-2 and TRBJ2-7; 7 nucleotides align to TRBD1. The germline V gene encodes CDR1 SGHAT and CDR2 FQNNGV. The CDR3 extends over 13 amino acids. The junction had 13 bases not matched to a gene; V was cut back by 5 bases and J by 12 bases. CDR3 nucleotides: TGTGCCAGCAGCCCAGGGGGTAGCGCGGACCGGTACTTC. Protein: CASSPGGSADRYF.

The J gene is TRBJ1-4, the V gene TRBV5-8, with 12 bases matching TRBD1. The CDR3 is 16 residues long. Trimming removed 0 bases from V and 8 bases from J; junction bases left unmatched: 5. CDR1 and CDR2 from the germline V gene are SGHTS and YDEGEE. Written as DNA, the CDR3 is TGTGCCAGCAGCTTGGGGGACAGGGGGCGAGGGGAAAAACTGTTTTTT. It codes for CASSLGDRGRGEKLFF.

This chain joins TRBV5-1 and TRBJ2-5; TRBD1 might be the D (5 bases). The CDR3 is made up of 16 amino acids. Germline V lookup: CDR1 SGHRS, CDR2 YFSETQ. Trimming stripped 0 bases from V and 5 bases from J, with 17 bases between. DNA of the CDR3: TGCGCCAGCAGCTTGGGGAAGGCTGGGGCCGAGGAGACCCAGTACTTC. Amino acids: CASSLGKAGAEETQYF.

The chain has TRBV19 and TRBJ2-6; TRBD1 matches 7 bases. The CDR3 sequence is 17 residues long. J gave up 0 bases and V 6 bases, and 8 bases lay outside the gene matches. Germline CDR1 LNHDA, CDR2 SQIVND (reference sequence). CDR3 sequence (DNA): TGTGCCAGTAGCCCTGGACAGGCCTTCTCTGGGGCCAACGTCCTGACTTTC. Protein sequence: CASSPGQAFSGANVLTF. Together with reference TRBV19 and TRBJ2-6, the CDR3 gives the full variable domain: DGGITQSPKYLFRKEGQNVTLSCEQNLNHDAMYWYRQDPGQGLRLIYYSQIVNDFQKGDIAEGYSVSREKKESFPLTVTSAQKNPTAFYLCASSPGQAFSGANVLTFGAGSRLTVL.

This clone has only one observation. The chain is built from TRBV5-1 and TRBJ2-7; weak D call: TRBD1 (6 bases). Trimming shortened V by 3 bases and J by 10 bases, and 14 bases separated the two germline ends. Germline CDR1 is SGHRS and CDR2 is YFSETQ. This CDR3 has 12 amino acids. Written as DNA, the CDR3 is TGCGCCAGCAGCTCGGACAGAGACGCACAGTACTTC. It specifies CASSSDRDAQYF.

V and J are TRBV19 and TRBJ2-1, with 15 bases that match TRBD2. The V gene's germline CDR1 is LNHDA and CDR2 SQIVND (reference sequence). CDR3 length: 15 amino acids. The trim removed 6 bases at V and 7 bases at J, leaving 4 bases unmatched. The CDR3 loop is CASRGLAGGENEQFF. DNA for the CDR3: TGTGCCAGTAGGGGACTAGCGGGAGGCGAGAATGAGCAGTTCTTC.

The CDR3: CASSLGDRATDTQYF. The CDR3, as DNA: TGTGCCAGCAGCTTGGGGGACAGGGCCACAGATACGCAGTATTTT. The chain employs TRBV7-9 and TRBJ2-3; TRBD1 aligns across 9 bases. Per the germline V gene, CDR1 is SEHNR and CDR2 is FQNEAQ (reference sequence). There are 15 residues in the CDR3. The V segment lost 3 bases and the J segment 2 bases; nucleotides outside the gene matches: 3.

CDR3 loop: CASSLIPGQSRDTQYF. Written as DNA, the CDR3 is TGCGCCAGCAGCCTTATTCCGGGACAGTCACGAGATACGCAGTATTTT. The rearrangement links TRBV5-1 to TRBJ2-3; 7 bases map to TRBD1. CDR3 size: 16 residues. In germline, CDR1 is SGHRS, CDR2 YFSETQ. The trim removed 4 bases at V and 5 bases at J, leaving 13 bases unmatched.

This clone has just one count. CDR3 DNA: TGTGCCAGCAGCTTAAAAGGGCTAGCCAATGAGCAGTTCTTC. Protein product: CASSLKGLANEQFF. The chain is built from TRBV7-3 and TRBJ2-1; tentative D call: TRBD2 (5 bases). V was cut by 1 base and J by 6 bases, with 10 bases left in between. This CDR3 comprises 14 residues. CDR1 is SGHTA, CDR2 FQGTGA, per germline. Filled out from reference TRBV7-3 and TRBJ2-1, the complete variable domain reads GAGVSQTPSNKVTEKGKYVELRCDPISGHTALYWYRQSLGQGPEFLIYFQGTGAADDSGLPNDRFFAVRPEGSVSTLKIQRTERGDSAVYLCASSLKGLANEQFFGPGTRLTVL.

This clone was seen a handful of times. This chain joins TRBV5-3 and TRBJ2-1; weak D call: TRBD1 (6 bases). TRBV5-3 is classed as an ORF, of uncertain function. The V end was cut by 4 bases, the J end by 0 bases, with 17 bases between. CDR3 length equals 17 residues. The CDR3 DNA is TGTGCCAGAAGCATAGGGCGTGGACAGTGCTCCTACAATGAGCAGTTCTTC. It is translated as CARSIGRGQCSYNEQFF.

The chain combines TRBV5-1 with TRBJ2-1, with 9 positions matching TRBD1. The V segment lost 0 bases and the J segment 9 bases; nucleotides outside the gene matches: 7. The CDR3 is 15 residues long. Germline V gene data show CDR1 as SGHRS and CDR2 as YFSETQ. CDR3 nucleotide sequence: TGCGCCAGCAGCTTGGAGACAGGGGGAAGGGGTGAGCAGTTCTTC. Translating it yields CASSLETGGRGEQFF.

The chain couples TRBV5-6 to TRBJ1-5; D is possibly TRBD1 (5 bases). Germline V CDR1 and CDR2: SGHDT, YYEEEE. Trimming removed 4 bases from V and 2 bases from J, with 13 bases in between. This CDR3 comprises 15 residues. DNA for the CDR3: TGTGCCAGCAGCCCGGGGGGATTGGGCAATCAGCCCCAGCATTTT. Protein sequence: CASSPGGLGNQPQHF.

The chain has TRBV7-9 and TRBJ2-7; D unresolved. Deletions cut 3 bases from V and 2 bases from J, with 2 bases between. This CDR3 contains 11 residues. The germline V gene encodes CDR1 SEHNR and CDR2 FQNEAQ (reference sequence). The CDR3 protein is CASSFAYEQYF. CDR3 coding DNA: TGTGCCAGCAGCTTCGCCTACGAGCAGTACTTC.

The rearrangement uses TRBV2 and TRBJ1-5; 7 nucleotides align to TRBD1. This CDR3 spans 16 amino acids. V trimming: 0 bases; J trimming: 6 bases; junction bases outside the gene matches: 8. From germline, CDR1 is SNHLY and CDR2 FYNNEI. CDR3 region: CASSEASGQDFQPQHF. DNA for the CDR3: TGTGCCAGCAGTGAAGCGAGTGGACAGGATTTTCAGCCCCAGCATTTT.